This entry is about one T cell receptor beta chain. These data belong to a study of T cell changes during pregnancy in multiple sclerosis. TCRdb's copy holds only in-frame clones and misses some; the assay was immunoSEQ multiplex PCR. This sample has approximately 66,000 clones, with almost 95% found just once. Germline trimming cut 4 bases from V and 1 base from J; bases unmatched to any gene: 6. The CDR3 sequence is 16 residues long. Germline V gives CDR1 SGHNT, CDR2 YYREEE (reference sequence). Sequencing used peripheral blood, obtained in the third trimester of pregnancy. This sequence originates from a female donor in good health, enrolled as a control in a pregnancy study. The V gene is TRBV5-4, the J gene TRBJ2-7, with 12 positions matching TRBD1. As DNA, the CDR3 is TGTGCCAGCAGCAAAAAGGGACAGGGGGCTTCCTACGAGCAGTACTTC. Protein sequence: CASSKKGQGASYEQYF.